This is a list of T cell receptor beta chains from one sample in a study of human T cells and chemical hapten exposure. TCRdb passed the RACE reads through MiXCR, listing each CDR3 protein once. The table includes 60,000 to 75,000 distinct CDR3 sequences, about 7% detected once. The sequencing here drew on whole blood, taken in connection with sensitization to the hapten diphenylcyclopropenone (DPC). The source is a woman in her twenties or thirties with alopecia areata. Some clones in this sample may be carry-over from other donors' samples. CDR3s include the opening cysteine and the closing phenylalanine or tryptophan. The D gene is left open where the match is weak. Not every row has a clone size; where given, it reads once, few, many or a size class.

TRBV7-9	NA	TRBJ2-7	many	CASSFSVGTGRSYEQYF	TGTGCCAGCAGCTTTTCAGTGGGCACAGGTCGCTCCTACGAGCAGTACTTC
TRBV4-2	NA	TRBJ2-7	many	CASSQGGTSYEQYF	TGTGCCAGCAGCCAGGGGGGCACCTCCTACGAGCAGTACTTC
TRBV29-1	NA	TRBJ2-7	many	CSVPGVEAYEQYF	TGCAGCGTTCCGGGGGTGGAGGCCTACGAGCAGTACTTC
TRBV6-2/TRBV6-3	NA	TRBJ1-1	many	CASSYFNMNTEAFF	TGTGCCAGCAGTTATTTCAACATGAACACTGAAGCTTTCTTT
TRBV20-1	NA	TRBJ2-7	NA	CSARDPTVLTYEQYF	TGCAGTGCTAGAGATCCTACAGTCCTAACCTACGAGCAGTACTTC
TRBV2	NA	TRBJ1-1	NA	CARSGTFNRVYTEAFF	TGTGCCAGAAGCGGAACTTTTAACAGGGTGTACACTGAAGCTTTCTTT
TRBV20-1	TRBD2	TRBJ2-3	many	CSASSGGAAADTQYF	TGCAGTGCTAGTTCCGGGGGGGCCGCGGCAGATACGCAGTATTTT
TRBV18	NA	TRBJ1-2	NA	CASSPPVRDYGYTF	TGTGCCAGCTCACCACCGGTACGGGACTATGGCTACACCTTC
TRBV5-1	NA	TRBJ2-2	NA	CASKTSPGDVGELFF	TGCGCCAGCAAAACATCCCCAGGGGATGTCGGGGAGCTGTTTTTT
TRBV12-3/TRBV12-4	TRBD1	TRBJ2-3	many	CASSPYSDRGADTQYF	TGTGCCAGCAGTCCTTACTCCGACAGGGGTGCAGATACGCAGTATTTT
TRBV6-6	NA	TRBJ1-1	many	CASSYGGSVEAFF	TGTGCCAGCAGTTACGGAGGTTCTGTTGAAGCTTTCTTT
TRBV2	TRBD1	TRBJ2-7	many	CASSGTGTSYEQYF	TGTGCCAGCAGCGGGACAGGGACTTCCTACGAGCAGTACTTC
TRBV3-1	TRBD1	TRBJ2-3	few	CASSQGQGRDTQYF	TGTGCCAGCAGCCAAGGACAGGGGCGGGATACGCAGTATTTT
TRBV5-4	TRBD1	TRBJ1-1	many	CASSLIGQGIGEAFF	TGTGCCAGCAGCTTGATAGGACAGGGGATCGGTGAAGCTTTCTTT
TRBV18	TRBD1	TRBJ2-1	many	CASSPPMAGGNNNEQFF	TGTGCCAGCTCACCACCGATGGCAGGGGGCAATAACAATGAGCAGTTCTTC
TRBV10-1	NA	TRBJ1-1	many	CASRMAQDTEAFF	TGCGCCAGTAGAATGGCACAGGACACTGAAGCTTTCTTT
TRBV12-3/TRBV12-4	NA	TRBJ2-5	many	CASSLREQGETQYF	TGTGCCAGCAGTTTAAGGGAGCAGGGAGAGACCCAGTACTTC
TRBV3-1	NA	TRBJ2-1	many	CASSQDGAGIYNEQFF	TGTGCCAGCAGCCAAGATGGGGCGGGGATCTACAATGAGCAGTTCTTC
TRBV29-1	TRBD1	TRBJ1-6	NA	CSVRQGFGNSPLHF	TGCAGCGTGCGACAGGGGTTTGGTAATTCACCCCTCCACTTT
TRBV5-1	TRBD2	TRBJ2-3	many	CASSLGAGADTQYF	TGCGCCAGCAGCTTGGGGGCGGGAGCAGATACGCAGTATTTT
TRBV27	NA	TRBJ1-1	few	CASTKSFPRANTEAFF	TGTGCCAGCACCAAGTCTTTTCCCCGGGCGAACACTGAAGCTTTCTTT
TRBV6-5	NA	TRBJ1-2	NA	CASTQGAGARGYTF	TGTGCCAGCACTCAAGGGGCAGGGGCTCGAGGCTACACCTTC
TRBV29-1	TRBD2	TRBJ2-3	many	CSVRGSGSSTDTQYF	TGCAGCGTTCGGGGTAGCGGGTCCAGCACAGATACGCAGTATTTT
TRBV7-8	NA	TRBJ2-7	many	CASSLVGGGAYEQYF	TGTGCCAGCAGCTTAGTAGGGGGGGGGGCGTACGAGCAGTACTTC
TRBV5-6	NA	TRBJ1-1	NA	CASSPFQGFSTEAFF	TGTGCCAGCAGCCCATTCCAGGGGTTTAGCACTGAAGCTTTCTTT
TRBV19	NA	TRBJ2-4	many	CASSIMDIQYF	TGTGCCAGTAGTATCATGGACATTCAGTACTTC
TRBV7-9	TRBD1	TRBJ1-1	many	CASSLTDRWTMNTEAFF	TGTGCCAGCAGCTTAACGGACAGGTGGACCATGAACACTGAAGCTTTCTTT
TRBV6-5	TRBD1	TRBJ1-5	few	CASSSTRGPNQPQHF	TGTGCCAGCAGTTCTACGAGGGGGCCCAATCAGCCCCAGCATTTT